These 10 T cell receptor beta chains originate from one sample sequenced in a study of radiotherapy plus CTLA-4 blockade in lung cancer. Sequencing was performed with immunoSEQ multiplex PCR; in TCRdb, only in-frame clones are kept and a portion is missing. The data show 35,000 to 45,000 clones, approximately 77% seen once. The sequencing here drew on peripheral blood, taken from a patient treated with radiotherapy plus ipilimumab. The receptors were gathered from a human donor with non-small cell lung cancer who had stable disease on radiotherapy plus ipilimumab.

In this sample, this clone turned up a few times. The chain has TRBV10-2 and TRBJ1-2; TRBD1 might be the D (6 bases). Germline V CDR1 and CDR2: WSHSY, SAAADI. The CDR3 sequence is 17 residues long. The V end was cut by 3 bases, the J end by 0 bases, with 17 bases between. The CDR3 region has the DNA TGCGCCAGCAGTGACATAATAGGGGGGGCACCTAACTATGGCTACACCTTC. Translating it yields CASSDIIGGAPNYGYTF.

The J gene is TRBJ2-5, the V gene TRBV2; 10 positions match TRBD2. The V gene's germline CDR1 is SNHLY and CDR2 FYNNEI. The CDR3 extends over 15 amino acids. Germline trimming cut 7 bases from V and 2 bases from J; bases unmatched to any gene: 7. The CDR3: CASNSGGTNQETQYF. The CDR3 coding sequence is TGTGCCAGCAATAGCGGGGGGACCAATCAAGAGACCCAGTACTTC.

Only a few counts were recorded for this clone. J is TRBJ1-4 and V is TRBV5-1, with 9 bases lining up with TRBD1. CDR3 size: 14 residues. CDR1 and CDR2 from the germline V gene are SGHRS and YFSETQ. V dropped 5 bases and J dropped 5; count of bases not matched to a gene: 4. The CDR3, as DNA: TGCGCCAGCAGGTCCGGGACAGGGAATGAAAAACTGTTTTTT. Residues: CASRSGTGNEKLFF.

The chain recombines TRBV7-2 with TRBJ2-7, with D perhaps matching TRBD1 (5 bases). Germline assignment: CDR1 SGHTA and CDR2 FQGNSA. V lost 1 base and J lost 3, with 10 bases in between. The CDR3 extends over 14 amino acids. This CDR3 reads CASSLVVRDYEQYF. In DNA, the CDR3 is TGTGCCAGCAGCTTAGTTGTCAGGGACTACGAGCAGTACTTC.

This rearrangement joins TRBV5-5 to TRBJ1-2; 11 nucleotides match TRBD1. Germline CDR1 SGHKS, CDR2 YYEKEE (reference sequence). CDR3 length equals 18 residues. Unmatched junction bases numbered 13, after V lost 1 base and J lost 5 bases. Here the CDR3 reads CASSLSGTGGILVYGYTF. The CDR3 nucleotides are TGTGCCAGCAGCTTGAGTGGGACAGGGGGGATCTTGGTTTATGGCTACACCTTC.

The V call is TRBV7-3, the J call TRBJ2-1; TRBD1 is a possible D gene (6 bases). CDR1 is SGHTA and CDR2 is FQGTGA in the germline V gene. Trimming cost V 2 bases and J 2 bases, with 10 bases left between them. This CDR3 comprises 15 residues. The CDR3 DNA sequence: TGTGCCAGCAGCTTATATGGGGGCGCCTACAATGAGCAGTTCTTC. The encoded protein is CASSLYGGAYNEQFF.

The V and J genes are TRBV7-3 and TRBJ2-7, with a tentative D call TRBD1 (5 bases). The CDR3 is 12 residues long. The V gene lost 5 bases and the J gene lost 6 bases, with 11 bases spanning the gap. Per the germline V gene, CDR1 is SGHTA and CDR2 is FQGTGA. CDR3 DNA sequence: TGTGCCAGCAGCCCCCCCAGGGCCGAGCAGTACTTC. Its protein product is CASSPPRAEQYF.

The CDR3 nucleotides are TGTGCCAGCAGTGGGGACACGTCGTCCTATGGCTACACCTTC. It yields the protein CASSGDTSSYGYTF. The chain links TRBV2 to TRBJ1-2; weak D call: TRBD1 (6 bases). This CDR3 has 14 residues. Trimming took 4 bases from V and 4 from J, leaving 13 bases between them. Germline assignment: CDR1 SNHLY and CDR2 FYNNEI.

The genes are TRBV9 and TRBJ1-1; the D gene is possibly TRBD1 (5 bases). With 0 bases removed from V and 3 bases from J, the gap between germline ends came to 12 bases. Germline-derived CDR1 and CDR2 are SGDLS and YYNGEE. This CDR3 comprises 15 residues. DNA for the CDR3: TGTGCCAGCAGCGTAGCCCAAACCAGGGACACTGAAGCTTTCTTT. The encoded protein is CASSVAQTRDTEAFF. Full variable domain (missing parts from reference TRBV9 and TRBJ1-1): DSGVTQTPKHLITATGQRVTLRCSPRSGDLSVYWYQQSLDQGLQFLIQYYNGEERAKGNILERFSAQQFPDLHSELNLSSLELGDSALYFCASSVAQTRDTEAFFGQGTRLTVV.

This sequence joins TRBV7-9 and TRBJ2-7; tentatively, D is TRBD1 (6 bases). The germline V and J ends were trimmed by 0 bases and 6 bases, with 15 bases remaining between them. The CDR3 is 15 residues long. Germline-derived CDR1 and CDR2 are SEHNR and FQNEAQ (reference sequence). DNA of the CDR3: TGTGCCAGCAGCTTAGCGGAAGGGGGTCGGTTCGAGCAGTACTTC. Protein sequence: CASSLAEGGRFEQYF.